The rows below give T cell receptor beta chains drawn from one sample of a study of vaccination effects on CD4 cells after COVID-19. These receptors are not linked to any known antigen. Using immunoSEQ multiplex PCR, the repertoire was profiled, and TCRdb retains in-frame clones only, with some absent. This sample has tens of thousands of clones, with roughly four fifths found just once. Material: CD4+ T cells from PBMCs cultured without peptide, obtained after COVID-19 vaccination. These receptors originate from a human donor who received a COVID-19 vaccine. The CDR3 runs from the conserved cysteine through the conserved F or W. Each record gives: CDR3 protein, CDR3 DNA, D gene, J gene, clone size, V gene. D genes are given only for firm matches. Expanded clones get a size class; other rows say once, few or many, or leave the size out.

CDR3aa: CASSEHGGRGYTF
CDR3nt: TGTGCCAGCTCCGAACATGGAGGTCGGGGCTACACCTTC
d_gene: NA
j_gene: TRBJ1-2
abundance: NA
v_gene: TRBV12-3/TRBV12-4

CDR3aa: CASSFSGSTDTQYF
CDR3nt: TGTGCCAGCAGCTTTTCTGGGAGTACAGATACGCAGTATTTT
d_gene: NA
j_gene: TRBJ2-3
abundance: NA
v_gene: TRBV11-3

CDR3aa: CASSVELQGAYGYTF
CDR3nt: TGTGCCAGCAGCGTAGAATTACAGGGCGCCTATGGCTACACCTTC
d_gene: NA
j_gene: TRBJ1-2
abundance: NA
v_gene: TRBV9

CDR3aa: CASSSYGASNQPQHF
CDR3nt: TGTGCCAGCAGCAGCTACGGGGCTAGCAATCAGCCCCAGCATTTT
d_gene: NA
j_gene: TRBJ1-5
abundance: NA
v_gene: TRBV5-6

CDR3aa: CASSLRGRRNGYTF
CDR3nt: TGTGCCAGCAGTTTGAGGGGGAGGAGAAATGGCTACACCTTC
d_gene: NA
j_gene: TRBJ1-2
abundance: NA
v_gene: TRBV27

CDR3aa: CASGKTSGTWNEQFF
CDR3nt: TGTGCCAGTGGTAAAACGTCCGGGACATGGAATGAGCAGTTCTTC
d_gene: NA
j_gene: TRBJ2-1
abundance: NA
v_gene: TRBV19

CDR3aa: CASSPPPGTAINYGYTF
CDR3nt: TGTGCCAGCAGCCCACCCCCCGGGACAGCTATCAACTATGGCTACACCTTC
d_gene: TRBD1
j_gene: TRBJ1-2
abundance: NA
v_gene: TRBV5-6

CDR3aa: CASSLEQGTEAFF
CDR3nt: TGTGCCAGCAGCTTGGAACAGGGAACTGAAGCTTTCTTT
d_gene: NA
j_gene: TRBJ1-1
abundance: NA
v_gene: TRBV5-4

CDR3aa: CASSPLITGSPPEAFF
CDR3nt: TGTGCCAGCTCACCGCTTATTACAGGTTCCCCGCCTGAAGCTTTCTTT
d_gene: NA
j_gene: TRBJ1-1
abundance: NA
v_gene: TRBV18

CDR3aa: CAWSVQGSGSPLHF
CDR3nt: TGTGCCTGGAGTGTTCAGGGATCGGGTTCACCCCTCCACTTT
d_gene: NA
j_gene: TRBJ1-6
abundance: NA
v_gene: TRBV30

CDR3aa: CAWNRDTRHYF
CDR3nt: TGTGCCTGGAACCGGGACACGCGCCATTATTTT
d_gene: NA
j_gene: TRBJ1-3
abundance: NA
v_gene: TRBV30

CDR3aa: CASSPGTANNSPLHF
CDR3nt: TGTGCCAGCTCCCCCGGGACCGCAAATAATTCACCCCTCCACTTT
d_gene: NA
j_gene: TRBJ1-6
abundance: NA
v_gene: TRBV18

CDR3aa: CSASFPPQHF
CDR3nt: TGCAGTGCTAGTTTTCCGCCCCAGCATTTT
d_gene: NA
j_gene: TRBJ1-5
abundance: NA
v_gene: TRBV20-1

CDR3aa: CASTGLASGELFF
CDR3nt: TGTGCCAGCACCGGACTAGCCTCCGGGGAGCTGTTTTTT
d_gene: TRBD2
j_gene: TRBJ2-2
abundance: NA
v_gene: TRBV3-1/TRBV3-2

CDR3aa: CASSSRDGYGYTF
CDR3nt: TGTGCCAGCTCAAGCAGGGACGGCTATGGCTACACCTTC
d_gene: NA
j_gene: TRBJ1-2
abundance: NA
v_gene: TRBV18

CDR3aa: CASSLLQGADSPLHF
CDR3nt: TGTGCCAGCAGCTTATTGCAGGGGGCGGATTCACCCCTCCACTTT
d_gene: TRBD1
j_gene: TRBJ1-6
abundance: NA
v_gene: TRBV7-9

CDR3aa: CASKEEWDNQPQHF
CDR3nt: TGTGCCAGCAAGGAAGAGTGGGACAATCAGCCCCAGCATTTT
d_gene: NA
j_gene: TRBJ1-5
abundance: few
v_gene: TRBV25-1

CDR3aa: CATRTELETQYF
CDR3nt: TGTGCCACGAGGACAGAACTGGAGACCCAGTACTTC
d_gene: NA
j_gene: TRBJ2-5
abundance: few
v_gene: TRBV10-3

CDR3aa: CASSLQGGTGELFF
CDR3nt: TGCGCCAGCAGCTTGCAGGGGGGAACCGGGGAGCTGTTTTTT
d_gene: NA
j_gene: TRBJ2-2
abundance: NA
v_gene: TRBV5-1

CDR3aa: CATSETKGVAETQYF
CDR3nt: TGTGCCACCAGTGAAACCAAGGGGGTAGCAGAGACCCAGTACTTC
d_gene: NA
j_gene: TRBJ2-5
abundance: NA
v_gene: TRBV24-1

CDR3aa: CASRLLAGPSYNEQFF
CDR3nt: TGTGCCAGCAGGTTACTAGCGGGACCTTCCTACAATGAGCAGTTCTTC
d_gene: TRBD2
j_gene: TRBJ2-1
abundance: NA
v_gene: TRBV27

CDR3aa: CASSPLAGATGELFF
CDR3nt: TGTGCCAGCAGCCCACTAGCGGGGGCCACCGGGGAGCTGTTTTTT
d_gene: TRBD2
j_gene: TRBJ2-2
abundance: NA
v_gene: TRBV6-4

CDR3aa: CASQSQGIYSPLHF
CDR3nt: TGTGCCAGCCAATCACAGGGGATCTATTCACCCCTCCACTTT
d_gene: TRBD1
j_gene: TRBJ1-6
abundance: NA
v_gene: TRBV6-5

CDR3aa: CASSLQDSYNEQFF
CDR3nt: TGTGCCAGCAGCTTACAGGACTCCTACAATGAGCAGTTCTTC
d_gene: NA
j_gene: TRBJ2-1
abundance: NA
v_gene: TRBV7-3

CDR3aa: CASNSYYSNQPQHF
CDR3nt: TGTGCCAGTAACAGTTACTATAGCAATCAGCCCCAGCATTTT
d_gene: NA
j_gene: TRBJ1-5
abundance: once
v_gene: TRBV19

CDR3aa: CASSFKWNSNQPQHF
CDR3nt: TGTGCCAGCAGTTTTAAGTGGAATAGCAATCAGCCCCAGCATTTT
d_gene: NA
j_gene: TRBJ1-5
abundance: NA
v_gene: TRBV27

CDR3aa: CASSSYSGGAVTDTQYF
CDR3nt: TGTGCCAGCAGCTCCTATAGCGGGGGGGCCGTTACAGATACGCAGTATTTT
d_gene: TRBD2
j_gene: TRBJ2-3
abundance: NA
v_gene: TRBV7-2

CDR3aa: CASTAGPYNSPLHF
CDR3nt: TGTGCCAGCACCGCCGGGCCCTATAATTCACCCCTCCACTTT
d_gene: NA
j_gene: TRBJ1-6
abundance: few
v_gene: TRBV6-5

CDR3aa: CASNTAGNTIYF
CDR3nt: TGTGCCAGTAACACAGCCGGAAACACCATATATTTT
d_gene: NA
j_gene: TRBJ1-3
abundance: few
v_gene: TRBV19

CDR3aa: CASSIDRRESNYGYTF
CDR3nt: TGTGCCAGTAGTATAGATAGGCGGGAGAGTAACTATGGCTACACCTTC
d_gene: NA
j_gene: TRBJ1-2
abundance: few
v_gene: TRBV19

CDR3aa: CASSELSTFYSNQPQHF
CDR3nt: TGTGCCAGCAGTGAATTGTCGACATTCTATAGCAATCAGCCCCAGCATTTT
d_gene: NA
j_gene: TRBJ1-5
abundance: NA
v_gene: TRBV2

CDR3aa: CASTSLGVVFWGAEAFF
CDR3nt: TGTGCCAGCACCTCGTTGGGGGTTGTCTTTTGGGGTGCTGAAGCTTTCTTT
d_gene: NA
j_gene: TRBJ1-1
abundance: NA
v_gene: TRBV7-8

CDR3aa: CASSDGGAGADTQYF
CDR3nt: TGTGCCAGCAGTGACGGGGGAGCGGGGGCAGATACGCAGTATTTT
d_gene: TRBD2
j_gene: TRBJ2-3
abundance: NA
v_gene: TRBV6-1

CDR3aa: CASSQGQNYGYTF
CDR3nt: TGCGCCAGCAGCCAAGGACAAAACTATGGCTACACCTTC
d_gene: NA
j_gene: TRBJ1-2
abundance: NA
v_gene: TRBV4-1

CDR3aa: CASRGGPGNTIYF
CDR3nt: TGTGCCAGCAGGGGCGGACCTGGAAACACCATATATTTT
d_gene: NA
j_gene: TRBJ1-3
abundance: NA
v_gene: TRBV6-5

CDR3aa: CASSQNLVWFSTDTQYF
CDR3nt: TGTGCCAGCAGCCAAAATTTAGTGTGGTTTAGCACAGATACGCAGTATTTT
d_gene: NA
j_gene: TRBJ2-3
abundance: once
v_gene: TRBV3-1/TRBV3-2

CDR3aa: CASSQDTTGAASNYGYTF
CDR3nt: TGCGCCAGCAGCCAGGATACGACAGGGGCCGCTTCCAACTATGGCTACACCTTC
d_gene: TRBD1
j_gene: TRBJ1-2
abundance: NA
v_gene: TRBV4-1

CDR3aa: CASRTGSQPQHF
CDR3nt: TGTGCCAGCAGGACGGGTAGTCAGCCCCAGCATTTT
d_gene: NA
j_gene: TRBJ1-5
abundance: few
v_gene: TRBV6-5

CDR3aa: CASSRTQETQYF
CDR3nt: TGCGCCAGCAGCCGGACACAAGAGACCCAGTACTTC
d_gene: NA
j_gene: TRBJ2-5
abundance: NA
v_gene: TRBV5-1

CDR3aa: CASSRLNGEKLFF
CDR3nt: TGCGCCAGCAGCCGCCTAAATGGTGAAAAACTGTTTTTT
d_gene: NA
j_gene: TRBJ1-4
abundance: NA
v_gene: TRBV4-1

CDR3aa: CASSGGHGPGSPLHF
CDR3nt: TGTGCCAGCAGTGGGGGACACGGTCCAGGTTCACCCCTCCACTTT
d_gene: NA
j_gene: TRBJ1-6
abundance: NA
v_gene: TRBV2

CDR3aa: CASSPYGPSSPLHF
CDR3nt: TGTGCCAGCAGCCCCTACGGACCTTCTTCACCCCTCCACTTT
d_gene: NA
j_gene: TRBJ1-6
abundance: NA
v_gene: TRBV5-4

CDR3aa: CASDRGDEQFF
CDR3nt: TGTGCCAGTGACAGGGGGGATGAGCAGTTCTTC
d_gene: TRBD1
j_gene: TRBJ2-1
abundance: few
v_gene: TRBV6-6

CDR3aa: CASSLVGRGRVGNYGYTF
CDR3nt: TGTGCCAGCAGCTTGGTTGGCAGGGGGAGAGTCGGTAACTATGGCTACACCTTC
d_gene: TRBD1
j_gene: TRBJ1-2
abundance: NA
v_gene: TRBV5-6

CDR3aa: CASGGRGNQPQHF
CDR3nt: TGTGCCAGCGGAGGGAGGGGCAATCAGCCCCAGCATTTT
d_gene: NA
j_gene: TRBJ1-5
abundance: few
v_gene: TRBV28

CDR3aa: CASSPRFDSYGYTF
CDR3nt: TGTGCCAGCAGCCCGCGCTTTGACAGCTATGGCTACACCTTC
d_gene: NA
j_gene: TRBJ1-2
abundance: NA
v_gene: TRBV9

CDR3aa: CASSPPTSANYGYTF
CDR3nt: TGTGCCAGCTCACCACCTACAAGCGCGAACTATGGCTACACCTTC
d_gene: NA
j_gene: TRBJ1-2
abundance: NA
v_gene: TRBV18

CDR3aa: CASSHVPGHKNEKLFF
CDR3nt: TGTGCCAGTAGTCACGTTCCGGGACACAAAAATGAAAAACTGTTTTTT
d_gene: NA
j_gene: TRBJ1-4
abundance: NA
v_gene: TRBV19

CDR3aa: CASSYLGGNDQPQHF
CDR3nt: TGTGCCAGCAGTTACCTCGGTGGGAATGATCAGCCCCAGCATTTT
d_gene: NA
j_gene: TRBJ1-5
abundance: once
v_gene: TRBV6-6

CDR3aa: CAIRRAGGGGNTIYF
CDR3nt: TGTGCCATCAGGAGAGCAGGGGGAGGTGGAAACACCATATATTTT
d_gene: TRBD1
j_gene: TRBJ1-3
abundance: once
v_gene: TRBV10-3

CDR3aa: CASSLLSGGSHNEQFF
CDR3nt: TGCGCCAGCAGCTTACTTAGCGGGGGGTCCCACAATGAGCAGTTCTTC
d_gene: TRBD2
j_gene: TRBJ2-1
abundance: NA
v_gene: TRBV5-1